This T cell receptor beta chain comes out of a study of cytomegalovirus exposure and HLA in healthy donors. Notes on the study in general: With further analysis later on, most CMV-associated TCR beta chains appeared HLA-restricted.

V lost 2 bases and J lost 6; bases outside the gene matches: 4. This CDR3 is built from 13 residues. Germline V gives CDR1 SGHNT, CDR2 YYREEE (reference sequence). With regard to this clone: The antigen is not known.

Use of 60 Vbeta and 13 Jbeta primers characterized the PCR. Profiled with immunoSEQ multiplex PCR; TCRdb holds only in-frame clones, not every one. The table has under 85,000 clones, roughly two thirds seen once. The origin of this receptor is a middle-aged man in good health and CMV-seropositive. The rearrangement joins TRBV5-4 to TRBJ2-7; TRBD1 matches at 8 bases. Sequenced input: PBMCs. CDR3 amino acids: CASSFRGQGEQYF. CDR3 sequence (DNA): TGTGCCAGCAGCTTCAGGGGGCAGGGCGAGCAGTACTTC.